These 2 T cell receptor beta chains were all obtained from the same sample, sequenced in a study of human T cells and chemical hapten exposure (dated by TCRdb to about 2021). To prepare the library, RACE was applied. Sequencer: NextSeq 500. TCRdb reanalyzed the raw reads on its own, using fastp at Q25 for trimming and MiXCR for clone calling, and kept in-frame beta chains. Rows are unified per CDR3 protein, each entry keeping the most common DNA and genes. The sample has a few hundred thousand distinct CDR3 sequences on record, about 6% of them singletons. The ten largest clonotypes hold around 5.6% of the sample. The sample's time point label, decoded: patch test 2, 6 weeks after DPC sensitization. In light of the paper, this sample's treatment or condition label describes: therapeutic diphenylcyclopropenone sensitization with weekly scalp DPC. Sequenced material: whole blood, taken in connection with sensitization to the hapten diphenylcyclopropenone (DPC). The receptor source for this set is a woman aged 18-30 years with alopecia areata. Some clones in this sample may be carry-over from other donors' samples.

This clonotype was observed a handful of times. The chain links TRBV18 to TRBJ1-2; 7 bases line up with TRBD1. CDR1 and CDR2 (germline): KGHSH, LQKENI. The CDR3 runs to 13 residues. J lost 10 bases, V lost 6 bases, and 11 bases had no gene match. CDR3 in amino acids: CASSPQGDESYTF. The CDR3 DNA reads TGTGCCAGCTCCCCGCAGGGGGACGAGTCCTACACCTTC.

This clonotype was detected ten times or more. This CDR3 is CSALDRDVLGRIYQPQHF. For the CDR3, the DNA is TGCAGTGCCTTGGACAGGGACGTCCTAGGAAGAATCTATCAGCCCCAGCATTTT. This sequence joins TRBV20-1 and TRBJ1-5; TRBD1 matches 8 bases. CDR1 is DFQATT, CDR2 SNEGSKA, per germline (reference sequence). V shed 6 bases and J 5 bases; nucleotides not matched to a gene: 21. There are 18 residues in the CDR3.